This T cell receptor (beta chain) was retrieved from a study of blood T cell repertoires in COVID-19 (dated by TCRdb to about 2020). With regard to the full study: The collaborator samples originated in the United States, Italy and Spain and spanned the acute and convalescent phases of COVID-19. Samples were obtained from the ongoing ImmuneRACE study (first 160 participants) and from 1,254 subjects provided by 6 global collaborators. The dataset comprised deeply sampled blood TCRbeta repertoires from subjects exposed to, actively infected with, or recovered from COVID-19. The material from the prospective study consisted of cDNA or gDNA derived from T cells, B-cell-depleted T cells, or PBMCs. Where available, HLA class I and class II types were taken from metadata supplied by the sample provider and were not determined by assay-based typing. The repertoires were made available in a free public database intended to serve as a resource for research on the immune response to SARS-CoV-2. Sample metadata almost always included a de-identified subject ID, COVID-19 status, age in years and sex. General study outcomes and caveats: Clinical and demographic metadata were provided uncurated, with the amount varying by source and participant.

Samples from volunteer blood donors who had recovered from COVID-19 were contributed by a second Seattle source. Each collaborating institution followed its own protocols to collect whole blood in K2EDTA tubes. For TCRbeta analysis, collaborators shipped samples as frozen whole blood, isolated PBMCs, or DNA extracted from either of those sample types. The immunoSEQ Assay, a bias-controlled multiplex PCR, was used to amplify TCRbeta CDR3 regions from genomic DNA. From the authors' description of their analysis: Nucleated cell counts per sample were estimated from amplification of reference gene primers within the assay. To quantify the absolute abundance of each unique TCRbeta CDR3 rearrangement, sequence reads were collapsed and filtered. For each sample, productive Simpson clonality was calculated as the square root of Simpson's diversity index over productive rearrangements. Entries here come from immuneACCESS through TCRdb and include only in-frame sequences with V and J called. Some clones fail to appear in such tables; in the studies checked, an unresolved V gene covers under half of the shortfall, and the cause of the remainder is unknown. V and J calls and clone size are as listed in that table; D and trimming were resolved from the DNA. The sample yields around 130,000 clones; approximately 84% were counted once. Together, the top ten hold around 19% of the sample.

With respect to this clone: Its antigen is currently not known. There are no base qualities to consult, and no much larger clone falls within one base.

The sequenced sample consisted of peripheral blood. The clonotype was recovered from a woman aged 45-65 years who had recovered from COVID-19.

In nucleotide form, the sequence is TGTGCCAGCAGCGTCCAACCAGGGCTAGCGGGGGGGCGAGGGAAAGAGACCCAGTACTTC. Its translation is CASSVQPGLAGGRGKETQYF. The chain joins TRBV9 to TRBJ2-5; 12 central bases correspond to TRBD2. The germline V gene gives CDR1 as SGDLS and CDR2 as YYNGEE. Trimming removed 2 bases from V and 3 bases from J; the gene matches leave 17 bases unexplained. CDR3 length: 20 amino acids, cysteine to phenylalanine. CDR3 DNA is the only sequence kept; it has 60 bases, read in frame from the first base.